This TCR beta chain was documented in a study of cytomegalovirus exposure and HLA in healthy donors. The PCR used 60 Vbeta and 13 Jbeta primers. As originally analysed: Counted up in a later analysis, unique TCR beta chains came to around 80 million, with around 11 million shared. The table came from immunoSEQ multiplex PCR; TCRdb's copy has only in-frame clones and leaves some out. V and J calls and clone size follow that table, whereas D and trimming were derived from the DNA. Among some 190,000 clones listed, around 77% were seen once. Study-wide results and limits: In a later analysis, parvovirus B19, influenza, CMV and Epstein-Barr virus appeared linked to several top co-occurrence clusters.

From germline, CDR1 is SGHRS and CDR2 YFSETQ. This CDR3 has 17 residues. After removal of 3 bases from V and 9 bases from J, the junction contained 15 bases not matched to a gene. This cohort consisted of healthy bone marrow donors. This clone was detected only a few times. Its antigen is still unknown. This chain links TRBV5-1 with TRBJ1-6; 7 nucleotides line up with TRBD1. What was sequenced was PBMCs. The sequence derives from a young woman in good health and CMV-seronegative. CDR3 protein: CASSWVALGQSASPLHF. The CDR3 DNA is TGCGCCAGCAGCTGGGTCGCCTTGGGACAGAGCGCTTCACCCCTCCACTTT.